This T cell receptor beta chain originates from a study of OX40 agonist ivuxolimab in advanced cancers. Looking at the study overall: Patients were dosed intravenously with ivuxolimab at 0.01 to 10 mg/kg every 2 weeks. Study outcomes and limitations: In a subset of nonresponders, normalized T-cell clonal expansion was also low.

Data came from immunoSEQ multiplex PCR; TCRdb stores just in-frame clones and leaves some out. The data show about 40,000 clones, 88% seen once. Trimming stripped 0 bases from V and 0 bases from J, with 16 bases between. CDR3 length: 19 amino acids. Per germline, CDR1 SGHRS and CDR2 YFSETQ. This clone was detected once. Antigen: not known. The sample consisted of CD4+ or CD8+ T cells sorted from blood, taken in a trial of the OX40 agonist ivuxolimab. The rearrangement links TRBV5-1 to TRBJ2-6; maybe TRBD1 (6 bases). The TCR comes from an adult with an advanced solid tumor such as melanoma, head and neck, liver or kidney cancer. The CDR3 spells CASSLAYWTADSGANVLTF. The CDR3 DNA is TGCGCCAGCAGCTTGGCCTATTGGACAGCCGACTCTGGGGCCAACGTCCTGACTTTC.